Below, 7 T cell receptor beta chains from the same sample are listed, as sequenced in a study of blood T cell repertoires in COVID-19. The table came from immunoSEQ multiplex PCR; TCRdb's copy has only in-frame clones and leaves some out. The data show 90,000 to 120,000 clones, with 88% seen just once and 2% to 2.5% held by the top ten. The specimen sequenced was peripheral blood. The receptors come from a human donor in a cohort sampled during active COVID-19.

CDR3 protein: CSWPGSTEAFF. Here the CDR3 DNA reads TGCAGCTGGCCGGGGAGCACTGAAGCTTTCTTT. V usage is TRBV20-1 and J usage is TRBJ1-1; no clear D gene. CDR1 is DFQATT and CDR2 is SNEGSKA in the germline V gene (reference sequence). This CDR3 has 11 residues.

J is TRBJ2-1 and V is TRBV30, with unresolved D. The V end was cut by 5 bases, the J end by 9 bases, with 23 bases between. Germline-derived CDR1 and CDR2 are GTSNPN and SVGIG (reference sequence). CDR3 size: 15 residues. The CDR3 DNA follows: TGTGCCTGGTTGCCCCCAGGCCTGCCGATCACTGAGCAGTTCTTC. Translating it yields CAWLPPGLPITEQFF.

This clone was detected only once. V is TRBV11-2 and J is TRBJ1-3; D unresolved. Per germline, CDR1 SGHAT and CDR2 FQNNGV. The CDR3 sequence is 16 residues long. V was trimmed by 1 base and J by 0 bases, leaving 10 bases between them. CDR3 sequence: CASSLARTASGNTIYF. CDR3 DNA: TGTGCCAGCAGCTTAGCCCGGACTGCCTCTGGAAACACCATATATTTT.

The V and J genes are TRBV7-9 and TRBJ2-7; the D gene is possibly TRBD2 (5 bases). The length of the CDR3 is 15 residues. The V gene's germline CDR1 is SEHNR and CDR2 FQNEAQ (reference sequence). V lost 5 bases and J 6 bases, leaving 20 bases between the germline ends. CDR3 bases: TGTGCCAGCAGCCTCTCTGGGGAGAAAGGTGGCGAGCAGTACTTC. This encodes CASSLSGEKGGEQYF.

This chain joins TRBV5-4 and TRBJ2-3; TRBD1 agrees at 8 bases. Germline V gene sequence: CDR1 SGHNT, CDR2 YYREEE (reference sequence). V lost 4 bases, J lost 3 bases, and 4 bases stayed unmatched. The CDR3 loop spans 14 amino acids. CDR3 nucleotides: TGTGCCAGCAGCAAAGACAGGGGAACAGATACGCAGTATTTT. Translated, it gives CASSKDRGTDTQYF.

V is TRBV28 and J is TRBJ2-2, with TRBD1 as a possible D gene (6 bases). Trimming shortened V by 7 bases and J by 10 bases, and 19 bases separated the two germline ends. The CDR3 has 14 amino acids. Germline assignment: CDR1 MDHEN and CDR2 SYDVKM. CDR3 region: CASNEYREQAELFF. CDR3 DNA sequence: TGTGCCAGCAACGAGTACAGGGAACAAGCGGAGCTGTTTTTT.

This clone was found once. This chain links TRBV9 with TRBJ1-2, with unresolved D. Per germline, CDR1 SGDLS and CDR2 YYNGEE. Deletions cut 1 base from V and 7 bases from J, with 17 bases between. There are 15 residues in the CDR3. CDR3 amino acids: CASSVSEGVSSGYTF. CDR3 in DNA: TGTGCCAGCAGCGTAAGTGAGGGAGTTTCTAGTGGCTACACCTTC.